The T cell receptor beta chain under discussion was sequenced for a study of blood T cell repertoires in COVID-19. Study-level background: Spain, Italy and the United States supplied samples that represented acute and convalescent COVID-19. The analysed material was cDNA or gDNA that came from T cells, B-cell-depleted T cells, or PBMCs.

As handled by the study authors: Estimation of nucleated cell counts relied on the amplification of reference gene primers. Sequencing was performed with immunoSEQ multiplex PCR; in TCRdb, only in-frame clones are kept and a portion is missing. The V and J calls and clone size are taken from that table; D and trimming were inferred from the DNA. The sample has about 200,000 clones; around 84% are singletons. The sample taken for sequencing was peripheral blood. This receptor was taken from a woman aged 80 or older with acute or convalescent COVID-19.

CDR3 DNA: TGTGCCAGCAGCACGACAGCCTATGGCTACACCTTC. Translation: CASSTTAYGYTF. V and J are TRBV5-6 and TRBJ1-2; possible D gene TRBD1, 5 bases. The germline V gene encodes CDR1 SGHDT and CDR2 YYEEEE. There are 12 residues in the CDR3. V was pared by 4 bases and J by 4 bases, with 8 bases between.